The rows below give T cell receptor beta chains drawn from one sample of a study of regulatory T cells in long-lasting Graves disease. TCRdb re-analysed the multiplex PCR reads in MiXCR, keeping a single row per CDR3 protein. The sample has roughly 500,000 distinct CDR3 sequences; about 14% are singletons. The same data also contributed to another study, on T cells in Graves' hyperthyroidism and ophthalmopathy.

The sequences come from peripheral blood mononuclear cells (PBMCs), collected at new diagnosis, from a patient treated with antithyroid drugs. The source of these receptors is a man aged 25-45 years with Graves disease. CDR3s include the opening cysteine and the closing phenylalanine or tryptophan. D genes are given only for firm matches. Clone size, where shown, is once, few, many, or a class for clones that have expanded.

17	TRBV7-8	NA	NA	TRBJ1-5	CASSLGRGPWGNQPQHF	TGTGCCAGCAGCTTAGGTCGTGGACCCTGGGGCAATCAGCCCCAGCATTTT
16	TRBV7-9	TRBD2	many	TRBJ2-1	CASSLLPGTSGYEQFF	TGTGCCAGCAGCTTACTACCTGGGACTAGCGGGTATGAGCAGTTCTTC
17	TRBV15	NA	many	TRBJ2-1	CATSRGLAAPAYNEQFF	TGTGCCACCAGCAGAGGTTTAGCGGCCCCAGCCTACAATGAGCAGTTCTTC
13	TRBV5-4	NA	NA	TRBJ2-1	CASSLTRADEQFF	TGTGCCAGCAGCTTGACTAGGGCCGATGAGCAGTTCTTC
17	TRBV27	NA	many	TRBJ2-6	CASSLSLGRAGANVLTF	TGTGCCAGCAGTTTAAGTTTAGGTCGGGCTGGGGCCAACGTCCTGACTTTC
14	TRBV19	TRBD1	many	TRBJ1-4	CASSITTGEEKLFF	TGTGCCAGTAGTATAACGACAGGGGAGGAAAAACTGTTTTTT
15	TRBV5-1	TRBD2	NA	TRBJ2-5	CASSLESSGGETQYF	TGCGCCAGCAGCTTGGAGTCTAGCGGGGGAGAGACCCAGTACTTC
16	TRBV5-1	NA	few	TRBJ2-5	CASSSPPRIPQETQYF	TGCGCCAGCAGCTCCCCCCCCCGAATACCCCAAGAGACCCAGTACTTC
15	TRBV29-1	NA	NA	TRBJ2-3	CSVVGGEKGTDTQYF	TGCAGCGTTGTGGGCGGGGAGAAAGGCACAGATACGCAGTATTTT
16	TRBV9	NA	NA	TRBJ2-3	CASSLHLEDRTDTQYF	TGTGCCAGCAGCCTTCACCTTGAGGACCGCACAGATACGCAGTATTTT
14	TRBV12-3/TRBV12-4	TRBD1	few	TRBJ2-7	CASATRDRRPEQYF	TGTGCCAGCGCAACCCGGGACAGGCGTCCCGAGCAGTACTTC
15	TRBV19	NA	many	TRBJ2-5	CASSDGTTRGETQYF	TGTGCCAGTTCTGATGGGACTACCAGGGGGGAGACCCAGTACTTC
14	TRBV4-1	NA	few	TRBJ2-1	CASSRRGWDNEQFF	TGCGCCAGCAGCCGCCGTGGGTGGGACAATGAGCAGTTCTTC
14	TRBV20-1	TRBD2	many	TRBJ2-1	CSARRTSGRNEQFF	TGCAGTGCTAGACGGACTAGCGGCCGCAATGAGCAGTTCTTC
14	TRBV27	NA	many	TRBJ2-1	CASSQSLAWNEQFF	TGTGCCAGCAGTCAGAGCTTAGCATGGAATGAGCAGTTCTTC
18	TRBV15	TRBD1	many	TRBJ2-7	CATSRSLVRDREFYEQYF	TGTGCCACCAGCAGATCCCTCGTGAGAGACAGGGAGTTCTACGAGCAGTACTTC
14	TRBV7-9	TRBD1	many	TRBJ2-7	CASIRTGDTYEQYF	TGTGCCAGCATCCGGACAGGGGACACCTACGAGCAGTACTTC
15	TRBV3-1	TRBD1	many	TRBJ1-1	CASSQNRDSSTEAFF	TGTGCCAGCAGCCAAAACCGGGACAGTTCCACTGAAGCTTTCTTT
13	TRBV9	NA	many	TRBJ2-2	CASSVRRTGELFF	TGTGCCAGCAGCGTGAGGAGGACCGGGGAGCTGTTTTTT
13	TRBV11-2	NA	many	TRBJ2-3	CASSPEYTDTQYF	TGTGCCAGCAGCCCCGAGTATACAGATACGCAGTATTTT
14	TRBV12-3/TRBV12-4	NA	many	TRBJ2-5	CAGSLDRRRETQYF	TGTGCCGGCAGTCTCGACAGACGCAGAGAGACCCAGTACTTC
16	TRBV5-1	TRBD2	many	TRBJ2-7	CASSSPGTSESYEQYF	TGCGCCAGCAGTTCCCCCGGGACTAGCGAATCCTACGAGCAGTACTTC
17	TRBV7-2	TRBD2	NA	TRBJ2-1	CASSLVGAGVYYNEQFF	TGTGCCAGCAGCTTAGTAGGAGCGGGGGTCTACTACAATGAGCAGTTCTTC
15	TRBV7-9	TRBD2	NA	TRBJ2-1	CASSRTSGRWEEQFF	TGTGCCAGCAGCCGGACTAGCGGGAGATGGGAAGAGCAGTTCTTC
16	TRBV2	NA	many	TRBJ2-7	CASSGDSSGSGSEQYF	TGTGCCAGCAGTGGGGACAGCTCGGGGAGCGGGTCCGAGCAGTACTTC
15	TRBV20-1	TRBD2	NA	TRBJ2-5	CSVRGLAEGGETQYF	TGCAGTGTCCGCGGACTAGCGGAAGGAGGGGAGACCCAGTACTTC
16	TRBV28	TRBD1	many	TRBJ1-2	CATIEQGALEYYGYTF	TGTGCCACAATCGAACAGGGGGCCCTGGAGTACTATGGCTACACCTTC
13	TRBV10-1	NA	NA	TRBJ1-1	CASSENGDTEAFF	TGCGCCAGCAGTGAGAATGGGGATACTGAAGCTTTCTTT
15	TRBV11-1	TRBD1	many	TRBJ2-5	CASSSGWGQQETQYF	TGTGCCAGCAGCTCGGGATGGGGACAGCAAGAGACCCAGTACTTC
13	TRBV11-2	NA	many	TRBJ2-7	CASSLDRLGEQYF	TGTGCCAGCAGCTTAGACAGGCTCGGCGAGCAGTACTTC
15	TRBV6-9	NA	many	TRBJ1-2	CASSYSFQSNYGYTF	TGTGCCAGCAGTTACTCCTTCCAGTCCAACTATGGCTACACCTTC
14	TRBV7-9	TRBD1	NA	TRBJ1-4	CASTQRGRTEKLFF	TGTGCCAGCACCCAAAGGGGGCGTACTGAAAAACTGTTTTTT
15	TRBV12-3/TRBV12-4	NA	few	TRBJ2-7	CASSQRLEVRYEQYF	TGTGCCAGCAGTCAGAGACTAGAAGTGCGGTACGAGCAGTACTTC
17	TRBV28	TRBD2	NA	TRBJ2-1	CASTTGTSGGGYNEQFF	TGTGCCAGCACCACCGGGACTAGCGGGGGGGGGTACAATGAGCAGTTCTTC
15	TRBV18	TRBD2	NA	TRBJ2-7	CASSPLGTSDHEQYF	TGTGCCAGCTCACCACTCGGGACTAGCGACCACGAGCAGTACTTC
14	TRBV18	NA	NA	TRBJ2-5	CASSPPGAGGTQYF	TGTGCCAGCTCACCACCCGGGGCCGGGGGGACCCAGTACTTC
14	TRBV7-6	NA	many	TRBJ2-5	CASSISLGGETQYF	TGTGCCAGCAGCATATCGCTCGGTGGGGAGACCCAGTACTTC
16	TRBV15	NA	NA	TRBJ2-1	CATSRDRGTVLSEQFF	TGTGCCACCAGCAGAGACCGGGGGACGGTACTGAGTGAGCAGTTCTTC
13	TRBV12-3/TRBV12-4	NA	few	TRBJ1-4	CASSFGGGEKLFF	TGTGCCAGCAGTTTCGGAGGAGGTGAAAAACTGTTTTTT
13	TRBV20-1	NA	many	TRBJ2-1	CSASRDTYNEQFF	TGCAGTGCTAGCCGGGACACCTACAATGAGCAGTTCTTC
16	TRBV12-3/TRBV12-4	NA	many	TRBJ1-5	CASKLGGLTSNQPQHF	TGTGCCAGCAAGCTAGGGGGGCTTACTAGCAATCAGCCCCAGCATTTT
16	TRBV7-9	NA	many	TRBJ2-3	CASSLAVFGSEDTQYF	TGTGCCAGCAGCTTGGCCGTTTTCGGGTCGGAAGATACGCAGTATTTT
14	TRBV2	NA	many	TRBJ2-2	CASSGKRQVGELFF	TGTGCCAGCAGTGGGAAACGACAGGTCGGGGAGCTGTTTTTT
13	TRBV9	NA	many	TRBJ1-1	CASSADQGTEAFF	TGTGCCAGCAGCGCCGACCAAGGGACTGAAGCTTTCTTT
14	TRBV20-1	TRBD1	many	TRBJ1-2	CSGRTGRRSYGYTF	TGCAGTGGCCGGACAGGGCGACGGTCCTATGGCTACACCTTC